Following are 6 T cell receptor beta chains from one sample sequenced in a study of breast tumors, draining lymph nodes, adjacent tissues (dated by TCRdb to 2016 to 2017). The lymph node samples were taken from the axillary draining lymph nodes of breast cancer patients. Library prep was done by multiplex PCR. Sequencing took place on an Illumina HiSeq 2000. TCRdb reran the public reads through fastp at Q25 and MiXCR, keeping productive beta chains. One record per CDR3 amino acid sequence lists the most common genes and DNA. This sample comprises about 200,000 distinct CDR3 sequences, less than 35% of them detected only once. The ten largest clones add up to approximately 3.3% of the sample. The sequenced sample consisted of axillary lymph node tissue. These receptors all stem from a female donor with breast cancer. Some clones in this sample may be carry-over from other donors' samples.

This clonotype was observed at least ten times. V is TRBV12-5 and J is TRBJ1-3, with D hard to call. The CDR3 covers 12 residues. V shed 2 bases and J shed 3 bases, with 2 bases lying between them. From germline, CDR1 is LGHNT and CDR2 FRNRAP. The CDR3 region has the DNA TGTGCTAGTGGTTTGCTTGGAAACACCATATATTTT. Its translation: CASGLLGNTIYF.

The CDR3 DNA reads as TGTGCCAGCAGTTTATTAGTCGGGACGACAAGAACCCAGTACTTC. Its translation is CASSLLVGTTRTQYF. This chain uses TRBV28 with TRBJ2-5; D possibly matches TRBD1 or TRBD2 (5 bases each). The CDR3 has 15 residues. Germline CDR1 is MDHEN and CDR2 is SYDVKM. The V and J ends lost 1 base and 8 bases respectively, with 17 bases between them.

Comment on this clonotype: A much bigger clone sits one base away, suggesting this may be a read error. V gene TRBV2 combines with J gene TRBJ2-3; 7 nucleotides agree with TRBD2. V lost 5 bases to trimming and J lost 3 bases; unmatched junction nucleotides: 8. This CDR3 is built from 15 residues. Germline CDR1 SNHLY, CDR2 FYNNEI. CDR3 residues: CASSHTSAGTDTQYF. Written as DNA, the CDR3 is TGTGCCAGCAGTCACACTAGCGCGGGAACAGATACGCAGTATTTT. The entire variable domain, with the rest obtained from reference TRBV2 and TRBJ2-3, is as follows: EPEVTQTPSHQVTQMGQEVILRCVPISNHLYFYWYRQILGQKVEFLVSFYNNEISEKSEIFDDQFSVERPDGSNFTLKIRSTKLEDSAMYFCASSHTSAGTDTQYFGPGTRLTVL.

On this clonotype itself: A clone one base away is much larger, so this may be a read error. The gene calls are TRBV20-1 and TRBJ2-7; D possibly matches TRBD1 or TRBD2 (5 bases each). This CDR3 is built from 11 residues. Germline V lookup: CDR1 DFQATT, CDR2 SNEGSKA (reference sequence). CDR3 amino acids: CSGGRLLEQSF. CDR3 coding DNA: TGCAGTGGGGGACGACTACTCGAGCAGTCCTTC.

The chain joins TRBV11-3 to TRBJ2-5; maybe TRBD1 (5 bases). Germline V lookup: CDR1 SGHNT, CDR2 YENEEA. This CDR3 spans 14 amino acids. The V and J ends lost 1 base and 2 bases respectively, with 8 bases between them. CDR3 bases: TGTGCCAGCAGCTTAGGACAGATTCAAGAGACCCAGTACTTC. It encodes CASSLGQIQETQYF.

This sequence joins TRBV2 and TRBJ2-7, with D unclear. Germline CDR1 and CDR2: SNHLY and FYNNEI. The ends were cut back, 8 bases at V and 4 bases at J, with 3 bases in the middle. The CDR3 is 9 amino acids. The CDR3 reads CASLYEQYF. Written as DNA, the CDR3 is TGTGCCAGCCTATACGAGCAGTACTTC.